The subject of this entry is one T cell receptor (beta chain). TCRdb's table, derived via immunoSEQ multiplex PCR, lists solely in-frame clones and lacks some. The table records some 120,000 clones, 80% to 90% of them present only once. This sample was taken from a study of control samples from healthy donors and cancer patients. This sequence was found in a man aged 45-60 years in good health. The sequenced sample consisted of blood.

Here the CDR3 reads CATSKGQAATNEKLFF. The DNA for the CDR3 is TGTGCCACCAGTAAGGGACAGGCCGCAACTAATGAAAAACTGTTTTTT. The rearrangement uses TRBV24-1 and TRBJ1-4; 8 bases fit TRBD1. CDR1 is KGHDR and CDR2 is SFDVKD in the germline V gene. The CDR3 is 16 amino acids. J gave up 0 bases and V 6 bases, and 5 bases lay outside the gene matches.